Sequencing of this TCR beta chain was carried out in a study of CD8 T cells in ankylosing spondylitis. Study-level findings and limits: Matched ankylosing spondylitis synovial fluid reportedly contained a significantly enriched population of disease-linked clones. Researchers report that disease-linked clones proved CD8+ and relatively rare in peripheral blood. Earlier work had already found some motif variants in reactive arthritis synovial fluid and blood.

Libraries of TCR beta came from quantitative 5'-RACE with molecular barcodes. TCRdb re-derived calls from the 5' RACE reads in MiXCR, one entry per CDR3 protein. The sample includes roughly 100,000 distinct CDR3 sequences, about 7.7% seen only once; the top ten take 9.9%. V lost 1 base to trimming and J lost 5 bases; unmatched junction nucleotides: 8. Per germline, CDR1 MDHEN and CDR2 SYDVKM. This CDR3 is 16 amino acids long. This clonotype was observed many times. What it recognizes is unknown. Material for sequencing was blood, either unsorted or a sorted T cell fraction (not recorded which). The source is a male donor with ankylosing spondylitis or in good health (not recorded which). The chain recombines TRBV28 with TRBJ2-1, with 7 bases fitting TRBD2. CDR3 sequence (DNA): TGTGCCAGCAGTTTATTCGCGGGGGTACGCCACAATGAGCAGTTCTTC. This translates into CASSLFAGVRHNEQFF.